One and the same sample provided the 4 T cell receptor beta chains below, sequenced in a study of Ad26.COV2.S vaccination and SARS-CoV-2 variants. Documented treatment: some 20 received Ad26.COV2.S at low or high dose, single or two shots; several received placebo; per-sample allocation not given. Sampling occurred on day 63 after the first vaccine or placebo injection. Here immunoSEQ multiplex PCR was the method, and the copy in TCRdb shows in-frame clones only, minus some. The sample lists roughly 300,000 clones, around 88% occurring once. The source material was peripheral blood, sampled in a trial of Ad26.COV2.S vaccine versus placebo. These receptors all stem from a person aged 18 to 59 who received the Ad26.COV2.S COVID-19 vaccine or a placebo.

V and J are TRBV5-4 and TRBJ1-2; TRBD1 matches at 9 bases. Trimming at V came to 6 bases and at J to 6 bases, leaving 15 bases not matched to a gene. The CDR3 consists of 16 residues. Germline loops: CDR1 SGHNT, CDR2 YYREEE (reference sequence). The CDR3 here is CASMMDGTGSFNGYTF. The CDR3 region has the DNA TGTGCCAGCATGATGGATGGGACAGGGAGTTTTAATGGCTACACCTTC.

As DNA, the CDR3 is TGTGCCAGCAGTTTAACAGGGTATAGCAATCAGCCCCAGCATTTT. It yields the protein CASSLTGYSNQPQHF. The rearrangement links TRBV28 to TRBJ1-5, with TRBD1 as a possible D gene (6 bases). The germline CDR1 and CDR2 sequences are MDHEN and SYDVKM. The CDR3 runs to 15 residues. V shed 2 bases and J shed 0 bases, with 8 bases lying between them.

The CDR3 loop reads CASSQGRAGQYF. CDR3 bases: TGTGCCAGCAGCCAAGGCCGGGCCGGGCAGTACTTC. The chain links TRBV3-1 (or the pseudogene TRBV3-2) to TRBJ2-7; D is unclear. The CDR3 runs 12 residues. The V end was cut by 1 base, the J end by 9 bases, with 10 bases between. Germline CDR1 and CDR2: LGHDT and YNNKEL (reference sequence).

The chain uses TRBV9 and TRBJ2-1, with TRBD2 matching 10 bases. The V segment lost 3 bases and the J segment 6 bases; nucleotides outside the gene matches: 15. CDR3 length equals 18 residues. Per the germline V gene, CDR1 is SGDLS and CDR2 is YYNGEE. CDR3 loop: CASSAMTMGLARPNEQFF. CDR3 DNA sequence: TGTGCCAGCAGCGCGATGACCATGGGACTAGCGCGCCCCAATGAGCAGTTCTTC. Complete variable domain (other parts from reference TRBV9 and TRBJ2-1): DSGVTQTPKHLITATGQRVTLRCSPRSGDLSVYWYQQSLDQGLQFLIQYYNGEERAKGNILERFSAQQFPDLHSELNLSSLELGDSALYFCASSAMTMGLARPNEQFFGPGTRLTVL.